Presented here are 27 T cell receptor beta chains from one specimen sequenced in a study of siplizumab effects on memory and regulatory T cells. Assay used: immunoSEQ multiplex PCR; TCRdb lists only in-frame clones, some missing. Of some 96,000 clones in the sample, approximately 94% were seen once. The source material was non-Treg CD4+ T cells sorted from blood. The receptors shown here come from a human donor in good health.

The chain employs TRBV7-2 and TRBJ2-3, with D tentatively TRBD2 (6 bases). V was shortened by 2 bases and J by 2 bases, with 14 bases between the two germline ends. The germline V gene has CDR1 SGHTA and CDR2 FQGNSA. The CDR3 is 16 residues long. The CDR3 DNA follows: TGTGCCAGCAGCTTATTAGGGGCGGGGTCCACAGATACGCAGTATTTT. Its protein product is CASSLLGAGSTDTQYF.

This clone turned up a few times. The chain employs TRBV12-5 and TRBJ2-3, with TRBD1 matching over 7 bases. Trimming cost V 1 base and J 0 bases; bases outside gene matches: 7. This CDR3 has 17 residues. Germline V gene lookup returns CDR1 LGHNT and CDR2 FRNRAP. CDR3 coding DNA: TGTGCTAGTGGTTTGGGTAGTAACAGGGGAAGCACAGATACGCAGTATTTT. It specifies CASGLGSNRGSTDTQYF.

The table lists this clone with a few counts. CDR3 sequence: CASSLGTSGDTQYF. The CDR3 DNA sequence: TGTGCCAGCAGCCTAGGGACTAGCGGAGATACGCAGTATTTT. The chain recombines TRBV14 with TRBJ2-3, with 11 nucleotides matching TRBD2. The CDR3 has 14 residues. Trimming took 4 bases from V and 5 from J; bases not matched to a gene: 2. Germline V gives CDR1 SGHDN, CDR2 FVKESK.

The chain couples TRBV11-3 to TRBJ2-7; D is ambiguous. Germline-derived CDR1 and CDR2 are SGHNT and YENEEA. V was clipped by 6 bases and J by 5 bases, with 14 bases between them. This CDR3 has 13 residues. CDR3 residues: CASSPGRPDEQYF. Written as DNA, the CDR3 is TGTGCCAGCAGTCCCGGACGTCCAGACGAGCAGTACTTC.

The rearrangement uses TRBV7-9 and TRBJ2-1; D may correspond to TRBD1 or TRBD2 (5 bases each). This CDR3 region has 17 residues. CDR1 and CDR2 (germline): SEHNR, FQNEAQ (reference sequence). The germline V and J ends were trimmed by 1 base and 3 bases, with 16 bases remaining between them. The CDR3, as DNA: TGTGCCAGCAGCTTAGTCTCCGTTGAGGGGCTCTACAATGAGCAGTTCTTC. It specifies CASSLVSVEGLYNEQFF.

The chain employs TRBV6-1 and TRBJ2-5; weak D call: TRBD2 (5 bases). The ends were cut back, 4 bases at V and 1 base at J, with 13 bases in the middle. From germline, CDR1 is MNHNS and CDR2 SASEGT. The CDR3 runs to 15 residues. The CDR3: CASSAHLTIQETQYF. In DNA, the CDR3 is TGTGCCAGCAGTGCTCATTTGACTATCCAAGAGACCCAGTACTTC.

The chain uses TRBV4-2 and TRBJ2-3; the match to TRBD2 covers 7 bases. The ends lost 0 bases at V and 4 bases at J; junction bases unmatched: 16. Germline V gives CDR1 LGHNA, CDR2 YNFKEQ. This CDR3 region has 19 residues. The CDR3 DNA is TGTGCCAGCAGCCAAGATTTACCCCACCTAGCGGTTAGCGCAGATACGCAGTATTTT. Encoded protein: CASSQDLPHLAVSADTQYF.

The chain has TRBV6-1 and TRBJ1-3; no reliable D call. Trimming shortened V by 0 bases and J by 4 bases, and 16 bases separated the two germline ends. The CDR3 length is 17 residues. CDR1 is MNHNS and CDR2 is SASEGT in the germline V gene. CDR3 DNA: TGTGCCAGCAGTGAAGCTGGCCAGGCGGCTTTAGGAAACACCATATATTTT. Translation gives CASSEAGQAALGNTIYF.

V and J are TRBV18 and TRBJ2-7, with a tentative D call TRBD1 (5 bases). This CDR3 spans 12 amino acids. V lost 6 bases, J lost 3 bases, and 9 bases lay in between. The germline V gene encodes CDR1 KGHSH and CDR2 LQKENI. Here the CDR3 reads CASSSRDYEQYF. CDR3 coding DNA: TGTGCCAGCTCGTCCAGGGACTACGAGCAGTACTTC. The whole variable domain, filled in from reference TRBV18 and TRBJ2-7, reads NAGVMQNPRHLVRRRGQEARLRCSPMKGHSHVYWYRQLPEEGLKFMVYLQKENIIDESGMPKERFSAEFPKEGPSILRIQQVVRGDSAAYFCASSSRDYEQYFGPGTRLTVT.

The gene calls are TRBV19 and TRBJ2-1; TRBD2 is a possible D gene (5 bases). V was pared by 4 bases and J by 3 bases, with 10 bases between. CDR3 length: 14 amino acids. The germline gives CDR1 LNHDA, CDR2 SQIVND (reference sequence). The CDR3, as DNA: TGTGCCAGTAGTAAAATCGGGAACTACAATGAGCAGTTCTTC. Translating gives CASSKIGNYNEQFF.

The sample holds a few counts of this clone. The J gene is TRBJ2-7, the V gene TRBV6-4, with TRBD2 matching 8 bases. The CDR3 consists of 14 residues. The junction had 5 bases not matched to a gene; V was cut back by 1 base and J by 6 bases. CDR1 and CDR2 from the germline V gene are MRHNA and SNTAGT. The CDR3 DNA follows: TGTGCCAGCAGTGACTGGGAGCGGGAGTTCGAGCAGTACTTC. Translated, it gives CASSDWEREFEQYF.

V gene TRBV5-1 combines with J gene TRBJ2-5; TRBD1 agrees at 7 bases. Per germline, CDR1 SGHRS and CDR2 YFSETQ. With 0 bases clipped from V and 5 bases from J, the junction kept 4 bases outside the gene matches. The CDR3 loop spans 14 amino acids. CDR3 nucleotides: TGCGCCAGCAGCTTGGGAGGGGGCGGTGAGACCCAGTACTTC. As protein: CASSLGGGGETQYF.

The gene calls are TRBV9 and TRBJ2-3; tentative D call: TRBD2 (7 bases). V gave up 3 bases and J gave up 5 bases, with 16 bases separating them. CDR1 is SGDLS and CDR2 is YYNGEE in the germline V gene. The CDR3 totals 15 residues. The DNA of the CDR3 is TGTGCCAGCAGCGCCGGTCGGGGGGCAGGAGATACGCAGTATTTT. It yields the protein CASSAGRGAGDTQYF.

The chain employs TRBV7-9 and TRBJ1-1, with D possibly TRBD1 on 5 matching bases. Trimming took 1 base from V and 5 from J, leaving 14 bases between them. This CDR3 is 15 amino acids long. Germline-derived CDR1 and CDR2 are SEHNR and FQNEAQ (reference sequence). The CDR3, as DNA: TGTGCCAGCAGCTTAGACTGGGGCAGCGGGACTGAAGCTTTCTTT. It yields the protein CASSLDWGSGTEAFF.

The chain joins TRBV7-9 to TRBJ2-7; 9 nucleotides agree with TRBD2. CDR3 length: 14 amino acids. V shed 2 bases and J 2 bases; nucleotides not matched to a gene: 1. The germline V gene encodes CDR1 SEHNR and CDR2 FQNEAQ (reference sequence). CDR3 bases: TGTGCCAGCAGCTTACAGCGGGGGGCCTACGAGCAGTACTTC. It translates to CASSLQRGAYEQYF.

The chain links TRBV5-4 to TRBJ1-1, with TRBD1 matching over 11 bases. Germline-derived CDR1 and CDR2 are SGHNT and YYREEE (reference sequence). V lost 4 bases, J lost 0 bases, and 8 bases stayed unmatched. The CDR3 totals 17 residues. The CDR3 loop reads CASSRTGGAKLNTEAFF. DNA for the CDR3: TGTGCCAGCAGCAGGACAGGGGGCGCGAAACTGAACACTGAAGCTTTCTTT.

The rearrangement joins TRBV9 to TRBJ1-1, with D uncertain. Germline lookup yields CDR1 SGDLS and CDR2 YYNGEE. V lost 3 bases and J 4 bases, leaving 13 bases between the germline ends. The CDR3 sequence is 14 residues long. The CDR3 is CASSGAWGGTEAFF. The CDR3 DNA reads as TGTGCCAGCAGCGGGGCCTGGGGAGGCACTGAAGCTTTCTTT.

CDR3 protein: CASSQAQIGPQVNNEKLFF. CDR3 coding DNA: TGCGCCAGCAGCCAAGCGCAGATTGGGCCCCAGGTTAATAATGAAAAACTGTTTTTT. The rearrangement uses TRBV4-1 and TRBJ1-4; D ambiguous. Trimming left V 1 base short and J 4 bases short, with 22 bases between. The CDR3 extends over 19 amino acids. Per germline, CDR1 MGHRA and CDR2 YSYEKL.

This chain joins TRBV6-5 and TRBJ2-7, with 9 bases fitting TRBD2. Unmatched junction bases numbered 9, after V lost 7 bases and J lost 2 bases. The CDR3 runs to 15 residues. Germline V gives CDR1 MNHEY, CDR2 SVGAGI. The CDR3 here is CASTMGRGGTYEQYF. CDR3 DNA: TGTGCCAGCACTATGGGGCGGGGGGGCACCTACGAGCAGTACTTC.

CDR3 in amino acids: CSVAGIAGEQFF. The CDR3 DNA follows: TGCAGCGTGGCCGGGATAGCAGGTGAGCAGTTCTTC. V and J are TRBV29-1 and TRBJ2-1, with a weak D call TRBD2 (5 bases). The germline V and J ends were trimmed by 6 bases and 9 bases, with 15 bases remaining between them. The CDR3 runs 12 residues. Germline loops: CDR1 SQVTM, CDR2 ANQGSEA.

V and J are TRBV7-2 and TRBJ2-3, with D uncertain. Trimming took off 1 base at V and 4 bases at J, with 6 bases between the two ends. CDR1 is SGHTA and CDR2 is FQGNSA in the germline V gene. The CDR3 is 13 amino acids. The CDR3 is CASSLDWADTQYF. The CDR3 DNA reads TGTGCCAGCAGCTTAGACTGGGCAGATACGCAGTATTTT.

This chain connects TRBV6-5 to TRBJ1-2; tentatively, D is TRBD1 (6 bases). Germline lookup yields CDR1 MNHEY and CDR2 SVGAGI. The ends were cut back, 7 bases at V and 7 bases at J, with 22 bases in the middle. This CDR3 comprises 15 residues. The CDR3 is CASIPSGRMDSGYTF. CDR3 bases: TGTGCCAGCATACCCTCGGGACGGATGGACAGTGGCTACACCTTC.

V gene TRBV28 combines with J gene TRBJ2-7; D assignment may be TRBD1 or TRBD2 (5 bases each). The V and J ends lost 6 bases and 7 bases respectively, with 22 bases between them. Germline values: CDR1 MDHEN, CDR2 SYDVKM. CDR3 length: 15 amino acids. CDR3 nucleotide sequence: TGTGCCAGCAGCGGGACGTCCGGCATAGCGAGGGAGCAGTACTTC. This codes for CASSGTSGIAREQYF.

The chain combines TRBV11-2 with TRBJ1-4; 7 bases map to TRBD1. CDR1 is SGHAT and CDR2 is FQNNGV in the germline V gene. This CDR3 contains 18 residues. V shed 6 bases, J shed 2 bases, and the junction held 15 bases outside the gene matches. CDR3 amino acids: CASRREPGQIPTNEKLFF. In DNA form, the CDR3 reads TGTGCCAGCAGACGAGAACCGGGACAGATCCCCACTAATGAAAAACTGTTTTTT.

With regard to this clone: Its ends do not fully match the called genes, so a read error is possible. The CDR3 DNA is TGTGCCATCAGTGAGTCTGGAGGGACAGGGGCCCTCGAGCAGTACTTC. Translating it yields CAISESGGTGALEQYF. The chain has TRBV6-1 and TRBJ2-7; 10 bases are a match to TRBD1. This CDR3 contains 16 residues. Germline V gene lookup returns CDR1 MNHNS and CDR2 SASEGT.

The chain has TRBV2 and TRBJ1-1, with 9 positions matching TRBD1. Germline V gene data show CDR1 as SNHLY and CDR2 as FYNNEI. V lost 6 bases, J lost 8 bases, and 10 bases stayed unmatched. The CDR3 contains 14 residues. The DNA for the CDR3 is TGTGCCAGCAGGCTCCGGGACAGGGTAAGCGAAGCTTTCTTT. This encodes CASRLRDRVSEAFF.

The DNA for the CDR3 is TGTGCCAGTAGCGTGGGGGTTAACTCTGGAAACACCATATATTTT. It codes for CASSVGVNSGNTIYF. The chain joins TRBV19 to TRBJ1-3, with a possible D match to TRBD1 (5 bases). The CDR3 sequence is 15 residues long. The V gene lost 6 bases and the J gene lost 0 bases, with 12 bases spanning the gap. Germline V CDR1 and CDR2: LNHDA, SQIVND (reference sequence).